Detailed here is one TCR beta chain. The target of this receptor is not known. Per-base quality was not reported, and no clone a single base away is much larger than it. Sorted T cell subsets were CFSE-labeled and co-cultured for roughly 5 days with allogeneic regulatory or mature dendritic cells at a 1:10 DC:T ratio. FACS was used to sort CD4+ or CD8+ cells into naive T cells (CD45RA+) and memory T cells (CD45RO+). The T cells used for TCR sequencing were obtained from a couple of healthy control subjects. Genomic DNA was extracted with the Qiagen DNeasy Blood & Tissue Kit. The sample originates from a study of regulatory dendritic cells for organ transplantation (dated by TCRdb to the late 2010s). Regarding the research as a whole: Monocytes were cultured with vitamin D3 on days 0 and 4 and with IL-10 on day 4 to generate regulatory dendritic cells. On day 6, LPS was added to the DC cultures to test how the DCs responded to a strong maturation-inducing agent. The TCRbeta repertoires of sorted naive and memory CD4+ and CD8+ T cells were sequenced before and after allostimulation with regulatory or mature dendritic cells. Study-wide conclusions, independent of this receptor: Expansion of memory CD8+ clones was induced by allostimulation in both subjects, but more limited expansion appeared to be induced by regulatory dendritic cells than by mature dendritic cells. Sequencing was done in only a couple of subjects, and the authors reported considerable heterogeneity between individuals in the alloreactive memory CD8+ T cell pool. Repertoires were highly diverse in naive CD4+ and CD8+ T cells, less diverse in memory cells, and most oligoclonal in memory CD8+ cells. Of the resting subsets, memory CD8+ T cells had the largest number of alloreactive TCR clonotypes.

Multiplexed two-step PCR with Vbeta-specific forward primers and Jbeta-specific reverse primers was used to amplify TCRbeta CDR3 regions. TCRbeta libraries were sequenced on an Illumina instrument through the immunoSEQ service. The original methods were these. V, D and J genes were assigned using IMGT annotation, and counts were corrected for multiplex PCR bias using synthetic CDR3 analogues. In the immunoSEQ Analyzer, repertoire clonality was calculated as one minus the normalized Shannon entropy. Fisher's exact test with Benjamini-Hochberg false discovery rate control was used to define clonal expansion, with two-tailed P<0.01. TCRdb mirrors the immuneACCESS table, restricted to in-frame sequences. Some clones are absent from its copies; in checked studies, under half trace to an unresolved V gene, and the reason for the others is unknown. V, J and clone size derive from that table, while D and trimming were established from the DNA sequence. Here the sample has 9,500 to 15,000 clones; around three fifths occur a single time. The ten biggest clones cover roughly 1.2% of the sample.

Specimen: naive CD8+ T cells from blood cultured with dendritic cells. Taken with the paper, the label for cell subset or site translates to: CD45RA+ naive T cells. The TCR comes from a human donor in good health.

The DNA reads as follows: TGTGCCAGCAGCGTATCGACGCTGGGCAGGGCTTATTCACCCCTCCACTTT. Its amino acids are CASSVSTLGRAYSPLHF. The chain is assembled from TRBV7-9 and TRBJ1-6, with a tentative D gene TRBD1 over 5 matching bases. V was cut back by 5 bases and J by 8 bases, leaving a gap of 22 bases between them. The germline V gene (reference sequence) yields SEHNR for CDR1 and FQNEAQ for CDR2. The CDR3 contains 17 residues, cysteine and phenylalanine counted. The sequence is cut down to CDR3 DNA, 51 bases in frame from base 1.